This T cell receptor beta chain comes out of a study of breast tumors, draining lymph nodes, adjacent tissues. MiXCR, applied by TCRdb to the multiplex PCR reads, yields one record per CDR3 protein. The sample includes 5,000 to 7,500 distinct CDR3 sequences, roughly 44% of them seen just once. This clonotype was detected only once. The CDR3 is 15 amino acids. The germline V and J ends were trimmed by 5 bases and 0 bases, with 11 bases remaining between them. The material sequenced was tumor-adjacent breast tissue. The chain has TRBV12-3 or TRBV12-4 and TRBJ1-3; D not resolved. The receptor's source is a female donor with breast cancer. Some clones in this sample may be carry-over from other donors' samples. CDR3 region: CASSILASSGNTIYF. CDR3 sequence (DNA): TGTGCCAGCAGTATTCTGGCAAGCTCTGGAAACACCATATATTTT.